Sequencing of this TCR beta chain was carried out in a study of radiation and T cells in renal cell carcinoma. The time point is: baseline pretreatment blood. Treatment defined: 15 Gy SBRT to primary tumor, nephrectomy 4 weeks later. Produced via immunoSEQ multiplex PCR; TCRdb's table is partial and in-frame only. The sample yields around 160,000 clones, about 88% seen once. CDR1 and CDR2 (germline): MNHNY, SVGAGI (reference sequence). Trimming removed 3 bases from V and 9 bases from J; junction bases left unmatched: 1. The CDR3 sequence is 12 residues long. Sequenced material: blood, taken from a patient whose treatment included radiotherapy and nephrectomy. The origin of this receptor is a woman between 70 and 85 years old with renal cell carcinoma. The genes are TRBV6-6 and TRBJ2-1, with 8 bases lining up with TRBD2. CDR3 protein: CASSYRGGEQFF. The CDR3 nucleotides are TGTGCCAGCAGTTATCGGGGGGGTGAGCAGTTCTTC.